Here is one T cell receptor beta chain with its context. This entry is derived from a study of patients and donors after allogeneic stem cell transplantation. Trimming removed 7 bases at V and 5 bases at J, with 15 bases between. The length of the CDR3 is 14 residues. The V gene's germline CDR1 is SGHTA and CDR2 FQGNSA. TCRdb processed the RT-PCR reads anew with MiXCR; each CDR3 protein has one entry. In the table there are 4,000 to 5,000 distinct CDR3 sequences, more than 20% of which are singletons. Sequencing used blood, either unsorted or a sorted T cell fraction (not recorded which). This TCR derives from a human donor who was either an allogeneic HSCT recipient or a stem cell or donor lymphocyte infusion donor (not recorded which). It is not recorded whose cells these are; they may come from a transplant donor. The chain is built from TRBV7-2 and TRBJ2-1; D uncertain. The CDR3 region has the DNA TGTGCCAGCAAGCTCCAAAACGGAAACAATGAGCAGTTCTTC. Amino acids: CASKLQNGNNEQFF.